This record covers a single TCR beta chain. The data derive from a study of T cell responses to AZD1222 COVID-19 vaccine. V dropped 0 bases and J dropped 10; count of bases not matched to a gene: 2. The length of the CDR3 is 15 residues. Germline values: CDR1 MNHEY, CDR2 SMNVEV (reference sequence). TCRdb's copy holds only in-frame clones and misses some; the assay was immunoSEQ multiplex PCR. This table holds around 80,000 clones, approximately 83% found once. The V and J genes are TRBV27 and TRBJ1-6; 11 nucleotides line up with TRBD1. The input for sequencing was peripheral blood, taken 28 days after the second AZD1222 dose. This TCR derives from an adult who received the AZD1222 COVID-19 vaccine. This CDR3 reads CASSLSGTGGSPLHF. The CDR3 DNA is TGTGCCAGCAGTTTATCTGGGACAGGGGGATCACCCCTCCACTTT.